One and the same sample provided the 8 T cell receptor beta chains below, sequenced in a study of cytomegalovirus exposure and HLA in healthy donors. The PCR contained 60 Vbeta and 13 Jbeta primers. This table comes from immunoSEQ multiplex PCR, and its TCRdb copy is limited to in-frame clones, with some not included. Of about 120,000 clones detected, about three quarters appear once; the ten largest clones hold roughly 3.1%. The sequencing sample was made of PBMCs. The receptor source for this set is a man aged 30 to 39 in good health and CMV-seronegative.

This clone has a handful of counts. The chain recombines TRBV5-6 with TRBJ2-1; perhaps TRBD1 as D (7 bases). Trimming removed 0 bases from V and 4 bases from J, with 17 bases in between. Germline V gives CDR1 SGHDT, CDR2 YYEEEE. This CDR3 is 17 amino acids long. The CDR3 loop reads CASSLGMRQGGYNEQFF. In nucleotides, the CDR3 is TGTGCCAGCAGCTTGGGTATGCGGCAGGGGGGTTACAATGAGCAGTTCTTC.

This clone has only a few counts. This sequence joins TRBV6-1 and TRBJ2-7, with TRBD2 matching over 11 bases. From germline, CDR1 is MNHNS and CDR2 SASEGT. V shed 7 bases, J shed 2 bases, and the junction held 4 bases outside the gene matches. The CDR3 has 14 residues. Here the CDR3 reads CASNLAGGTYEQYF. The CDR3 DNA is TGTGCCAGCAATCTAGCGGGGGGTACCTACGAGCAGTACTTC.

V is TRBV30 and J is TRBJ2-5, with TRBD2 identical over 7 bases. Germline V gives CDR1 GTSNPN, CDR2 SVGIG (reference sequence). With 5 bases clipped from V and 7 bases from J, the junction kept 7 bases outside the gene matches. This CDR3 comprises 12 residues. CDR3: CAWWGGLGTQYF. In nucleotides, the CDR3 is TGTGCCTGGTGGGGGGGGTTAGGGACCCAGTACTTC.

The DNA of the CDR3 is TGTGCCAGCAGTCTCGGGACTGCGGCAGATACGCAGTATTTT. Encoded protein: CASSLGTAADTQYF. The J gene is TRBJ2-3, the V gene TRBV27; D is possibly TRBD2 (6 bases). Germline V CDR1 and CDR2: MNHEY, SMNVEV (reference sequence). The CDR3 contains 14 residues. V lost 5 bases and J lost 4, with 13 bases in between.

This clone was seen a handful of times. The V gene is TRBV6-1, the J gene TRBJ2-5; 12 bases line up with TRBD2. This CDR3 spans 14 amino acids. The J segment lost 5 bases and the V segment lost 6 bases, leaving 4 bases of the junction unmatched. Looked up from germline, CDR1 is MNHNS and CDR2 is SASEGT. For the CDR3, the DNA is TGTGCCAGCAGCTCTAGCGGGAGGGCGGAGACCCAGTACTTC. Translation gives CASSSSGRAETQYF.

V usage is TRBV6-1 and J usage is TRBJ2-7; tentatively, D is TRBD1 (6 bases). This CDR3 has 14 residues. CDR1 and CDR2 from the germline V gene are MNHNS and SASEGT. The germline V and J ends were trimmed by 9 bases and 1 base, with 16 bases remaining between them. The CDR3 loop is CASTRPRGSYEQYF. The CDR3 nucleotides are TGTGCCAGTACCAGACCCAGGGGTTCCTACGAGCAGTACTTC.

This chain connects TRBV5-6 to TRBJ1-2; the D gene is possibly TRBD1 (5 bases). Germline CDR1 is SGHDT and CDR2 is YYEEEE. Trimming removed 4 bases at V and 7 bases at J, with 23 bases between. The CDR3 is 16 residues long. CDR3 nucleotides: TGTGCCAGCAGCGCCTCTCGGAGGGGAAGGGGACTTGGCTACACCTTC. Translated: CASSASRRGRGLGYTF.

Details on this clone: This same CDR3 is encoded by further DNA sequences in the sample. This chain uses TRBV9 with TRBJ2-5; D is perhaps TRBD2 (6 bases). This CDR3 contains 13 residues. Trimming removed 0 bases from V and 4 bases from J, with 7 bases in between. CDR1 is SGDLS, CDR2 YYNGEE, per germline. CDR3 nucleotide sequence: TGTGCCAGCAGCGTAGACGGGAGAGAGACCCAGTACTTC. It is translated as CASSVDGRETQYF.